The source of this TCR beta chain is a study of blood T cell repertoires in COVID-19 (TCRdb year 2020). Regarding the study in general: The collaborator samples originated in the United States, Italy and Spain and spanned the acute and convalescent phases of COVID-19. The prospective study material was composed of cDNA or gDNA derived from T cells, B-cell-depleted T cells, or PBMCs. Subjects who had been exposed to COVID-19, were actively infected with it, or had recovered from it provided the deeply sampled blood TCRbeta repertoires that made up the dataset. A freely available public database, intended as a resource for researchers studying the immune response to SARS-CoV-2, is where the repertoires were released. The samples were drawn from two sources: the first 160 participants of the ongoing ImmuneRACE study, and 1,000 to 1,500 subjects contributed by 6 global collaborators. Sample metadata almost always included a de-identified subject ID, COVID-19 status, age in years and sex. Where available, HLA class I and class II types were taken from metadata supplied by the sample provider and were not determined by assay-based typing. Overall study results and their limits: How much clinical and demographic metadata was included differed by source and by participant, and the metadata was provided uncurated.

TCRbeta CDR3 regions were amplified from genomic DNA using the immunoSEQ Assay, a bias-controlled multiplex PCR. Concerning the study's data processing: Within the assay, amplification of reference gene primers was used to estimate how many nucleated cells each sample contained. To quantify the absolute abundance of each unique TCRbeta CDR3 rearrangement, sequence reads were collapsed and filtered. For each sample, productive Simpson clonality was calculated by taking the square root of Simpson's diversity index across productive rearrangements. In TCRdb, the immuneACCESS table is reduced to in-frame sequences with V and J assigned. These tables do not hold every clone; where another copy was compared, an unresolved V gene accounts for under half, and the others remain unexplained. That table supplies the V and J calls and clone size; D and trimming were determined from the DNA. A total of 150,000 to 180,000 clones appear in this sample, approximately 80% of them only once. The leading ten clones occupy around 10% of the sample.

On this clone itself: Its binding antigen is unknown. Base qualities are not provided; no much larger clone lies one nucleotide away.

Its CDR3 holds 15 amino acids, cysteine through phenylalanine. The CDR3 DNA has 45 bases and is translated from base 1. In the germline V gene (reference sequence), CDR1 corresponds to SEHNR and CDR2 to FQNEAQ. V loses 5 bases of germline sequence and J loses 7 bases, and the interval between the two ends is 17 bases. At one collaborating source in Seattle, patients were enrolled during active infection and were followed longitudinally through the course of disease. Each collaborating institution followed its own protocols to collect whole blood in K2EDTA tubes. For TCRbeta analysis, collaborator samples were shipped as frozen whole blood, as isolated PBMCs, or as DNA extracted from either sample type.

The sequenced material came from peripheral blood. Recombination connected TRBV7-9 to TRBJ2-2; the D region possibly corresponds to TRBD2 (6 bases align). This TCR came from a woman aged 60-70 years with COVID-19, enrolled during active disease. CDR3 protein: CASSKLPRGGGELFF. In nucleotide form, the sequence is TGTGCCAGCAGCAAGTTACCGCGGGGTGGCGGGGAGCTGTTTTTT.